The 8 T cell receptor beta chains below come from one sample, sequenced in a study of blood T cell repertoires in COVID-19. The repertoire was sequenced with immunoSEQ multiplex PCR; TCRdb's copy has only in-frame clones and lacks some. The profile covers 300,000 or so clones, with around 90% appearing a single time and 1% taken by the ten largest. The sample taken for sequencing was peripheral blood. The source of these receptors is a man aged 50-59 years with active or convalescent COVID-19.

V is TRBV28 and J is TRBJ1-1; D ambiguous. V was clipped by 3 bases and J by 1 base, with 3 bases between them. From germline, CDR1 is MDHEN and CDR2 SYDVKM. The CDR3 is made up of 12 amino acids. The CDR3 DNA is TGTGCCAGCAGTTTCGGGAACACTGAAGCTTTCTTT. The encoded protein is CASSFGNTEAFF.

The V gene is TRBV7-8, the J gene TRBJ1-4; 7 bases are a match to TRBD1. Germline values: CDR1 SGHVS, CDR2 FQNEAQ. The CDR3 sequence is 15 residues long. With 4 bases clipped from V and 8 bases from J, the junction kept 10 bases outside the gene matches. The CDR3 reads CASSSVQGFGEKLFF. The CDR3 DNA reads TGTGCCAGCAGCTCAGTACAGGGGTTTGGGGAAAAACTGTTTTTT.

The J gene is TRBJ2-7, the V gene TRBV2; 10 positions match TRBD1. V lost 6 bases and J lost 5; bases outside the gene matches: 4. The germline V gene encodes CDR1 SNHLY and CDR2 FYNNEI. The CDR3 contains 13 residues. CDR3 nucleotide sequence: TGTGCCAGCAGCCGGGACAGGGGTAACGAGCAGTACTTC. Translating gives CASSRDRGNEQYF. Variable domain in full (rest from reference TRBV2 and TRBJ2-7): EPEVTQTPSHQVTQMGQEVILRCVPISNHLYFYWYRQILGQKVEFLVSFYNNEISEKSEIFDDQFSVERPDGSNFTLKIRSTKLEDSAMYFCASSRDRGNEQYFGPGTRLTVT.

The chain joins TRBV30 to TRBJ2-5; weak D call: TRBD2 (6 bases). Germline V CDR1 and CDR2: GTSNPN, SVGIG (reference sequence). CDR3 length: 12 amino acids. Trimming left V 0 bases short and J 5 bases short, with 7 bases between. Here the CDR3 reads CAWSVAGETQYF. The DNA for the CDR3 is TGTGCCTGGAGTGTTGCGGGGGAGACCCAGTACTTC.

This rearrangement joins TRBV7-9 to TRBJ1-2, with 8 bases matching TRBD1. Looked up from germline, CDR1 is SEHNR and CDR2 is FQNEAQ (reference sequence). Germline trimming cut 5 bases from V and 5 bases from J; bases unmatched to any gene: 13. The CDR3 is 16 residues long. As DNA, the CDR3 is TGTGCCAGCAGCCCTTTGACAGGGGAGATATCGTATGGCTACACCTTC. It yields the protein CASSPLTGEISYGYTF.

The chain carries TRBV6-2 or TRBV6-3 and TRBJ1-5; D unresolved. CDR1 is MNHEY and CDR2 is SVGEGT in the germline V gene. The CDR3 covers 16 residues. V was cut by 2 bases and J by 6 bases, with 17 bases left in between. CDR3 nucleotide sequence: TGTGCCAGCAGTTACAATATGCAGGTCTTCGCTCAGCCCCAGCATTTT. Translated, it gives CASSYNMQVFAQPQHF.

The genes are TRBV9 and TRBJ2-3; TRBD2 aligns across 8 bases. Germline trimming cut 3 bases from V and 6 bases from J; bases unmatched to any gene: 12. CDR1 SGDLS and CDR2 YYNGEE come from the germline V gene. The CDR3 length is 16 residues. The chain's CDR3 is CASSETSGLGWDTQYF. In DNA, the CDR3 is TGTGCCAGCAGCGAAACTAGCGGCCTCGGATGGGATACGCAGTATTTT.

The V call is TRBV7-9, the J call TRBJ1-2, with 10 bases matching TRBD1. Germline assignment: CDR1 SEHNR and CDR2 FQNEAQ (reference sequence). The CDR3 runs 14 residues. After removal of 5 bases from V and 2 bases from J, the junction contained 2 bases not matched to a gene. CDR3 nucleotides: TGTGCCAGCAGCCCGACAGGGGGCAACTATGGCTACACCTTC. Protein sequence: CASSPTGGNYGYTF.